Listed below are T cell receptor beta chains from one sample, sequenced in a study of cytomegalovirus exposure and HLA in healthy donors. Sequencing was performed with immunoSEQ multiplex PCR; in TCRdb, only in-frame clones are kept and a portion is missing. This sample has hundreds of thousands of clones, with about 87% found just once. The sample consisted of PBMCs. All receptors derive from a woman between 18 and 29 years old in good health and CMV-seronegative. CDR3s include the opening cysteine and the closing phenylalanine or tryptophan. Clone size is stated in some rows and not others, as once, few, many or a class when expanded.

v_gene,abundance,len,j_gene,CDR3aa
TRBV11-2,once,14,-,CASSLAGQAYEQYF
TRBV5-1,few,15,TRBJ2-1,CASSFNSGSYNEQFF
TRBV5-1,-,15,TRBJ1-2,CASSSRTGGIPGYTF
TRBV19,-,14,TRBJ1-1,CASSIGQGNTEAFF
TRBV7-6,-,17,TRBJ2-1,CASKPTSGGNHYNEQFF
TRBV2,-,14,TRBJ1-3,CASSEWLSGNTIYF
TRBV11-3,-,13,TRBJ2-1,CASSFGRLDEQFF
TRBV10-3,-,13,TRBJ2-7,CAISRLEVGEQYF
TRBV6-1,-,15,TRBJ2-1,CASSTGTGGRDEQFF
TRBV10-1,-,14,TRBJ2-4,CASSEGTTKNIQYF
TRBV15,-,15,TRBJ2-7,CATSRPHTGVGEQYF
TRBV18,-,17,TRBJ2-1,CASSPSYRGGVIDEQFF
TRBV19,-,11,TRBJ2-7,CASKDSYEQYF
TRBV10-2,-,17,TRBJ2-7,CASSEYGGALRSYEQYF
TRBV7-6,-,15,TRBJ2-5,CASSLGAGGLETQYF
TRBV5-1,-,14,-,CASSPGTGGYEQYF
TRBV10-3,-,16,TRBJ2-1,CAISESDRGLYNEQFF
TRBV10-3,-,15,TRBJ2-5,CAISESSSSLETQYF
TRBV7-9,few,13,TRBJ2-7,CASSLRQGHEQSF
TRBV6-5,-,12,TRBJ1-2,CASSGEDYGYTF
TRBV29-1,once,10,TRBJ2-5,CSVEAGTQYF
TRBV11-2,once,16,TRBJ2-2,CASSLGRGQNTGELFF
TRBV11-2,-,14,TRBJ1-1,CASSAGRKNTEAFF
TRBV7-3,-,17,TRBJ2-3,CASSAQTSGGAIDTQYF
TRBV7-3,-,15,TRBJ1-2,CASSRTGIPSEGYTF
TRBV29-1,-,12,TRBJ2-1,CSVEGLHNEQFF
TRBV5-1,-,17,TRBJ1-6,CASSLGEQVSYNSPLHF
TRBV10-3,-,16,TRBJ2-2,CAISERTGVDTGELFF
TRBV15,-,16,TRBJ1-4,CATSRALQGMDEKLFF
TRBV29-1,-,13,TRBJ2-7,CSVRVPSAYEQYF
TRBV25-1,-,14,TRBJ2-7,CASSDLRGFYEQYF
TRBV5-1,-,15,TRBJ2-7,CASPPVGGGAGEQYF
TRBV9,-,15,TRBJ2-5,CASSVGRDLQETQYF
TRBV5-4,-,16,TRBJ2-2,CASSSPGTGNTGELFF
TRBV7-9,-,13,TRBJ1-2,CSSSSGQTYGYTF
TRBV7-2,-,16,TRBJ2-1,CASSFRSGVAYNEQFF
TRBV15,-,13,TRBJ1-2,CATSRGGGEGYTF
TRBV6-1,-,16,TRBJ2-6,CASSEQGALGANVLTF
TRBV5-1,-,14,TRBJ2-4,CASSLVGSKNIQYF
TRBV19,-,15,TRBJ1-4,CASSTQGAANEKLFF
TRBV9,few,15,TRBJ1-1,CASSVEGQGGNEAFF
TRBV27,-,15,TRBJ1-1,CASSLTSQGWTEAFF
TRBV10-2,-,13,TRBJ1-1,CASIGGTLTEAFF
TRBV27,-,18,TRBJ2-7,CASSLSPPFWQGAYEQYF
TRBV10-3,-,16,TRBJ1-5,CAISESGSGGSQPQHF
TRBV7-9,-,13,TRBJ1-2,CASSLNRADGYTF